This T cell receptor beta chain was recorded in a study of response to subunit inactivated influenza vaccine. This clonotype appeared a few times. TCRdb re-analysed the RT-PCR reads in MiXCR, keeping a single row per CDR3 protein. The sample lists more than 450,000 distinct CDR3 sequences; about 11% were seen once. There are 16 residues in the CDR3. Between the trimmed V and J ends, which lost 0 bases and 7 bases, there was a span of 16 bases. Germline V CDR1 and CDR2: LGHDT, YNNKEL (reference sequence). The sequenced sample was PBMCs from blood, obtained on the day of vaccination. This clonotype was obtained from a man aged 50 to 59 who received an inactivated influenza vaccine. This sequence joins TRBV3-1 and TRBJ1-5; unclear D gene. In DNA form, the CDR3 reads TGTGCCAGCAGCCAAGACGGGGAGCGGGCGGAACAGCCCCAGCATTTT. As protein: CASSQDGERAEQPQHF. Full variable domain (outside the CDR3, taken from reference TRBV3-1 and TRBJ1-5): DTAVSQTPKYLVTQMGNDKSIKCEQNLGHDTMYWYKQDSKKFLKIMFSYNNKELIINETVPNRFSPKSPDKAHLNLHINSLELGDSAVYFCASSQDGERAEQPQHFGDGTRLSIL.